A single sample gave rise to the 5 T cell receptor beta chains below, sequenced in a study of T cells in women clearing cervical HPV infection. The repertoire was sequenced with immunoSEQ multiplex PCR; TCRdb's copy has only in-frame clones and lacks some. The sample has about 31,000 clones. The sample was blood buffy coat. These TCRs come from a woman between 18 and 75 years old with a cervical HPV16 infection that either progressed to CIN3+ or cleared (not recorded which).

Regarding this clone: The read is 3 residues too short to cover the CDR3 end, so that end is filled in from the germline J gene. This chain joins TRBV7-6 and TRBJ2-1; D remains unclear. CDR3 length: 12 residues. V dropped 1 base and J dropped 8 bases, with 6 bases sitting between them. Germline V gene lookup returns CDR1 SGHVS and CDR2 FNYEAQ. CDR3 protein: CASSLVSDEQFF. CDR3 bases read: TGTGCCAGCAGCTTAGTTTCCGATGAG. Combining the CDR3 with reference TRBV7-6 and TRBJ2-1 gives the whole variable domain GAGVSQSPRYKVTKRGQDVALRCDPISGHVSLYWYRQALGQGPEFLTYFNYEAQQDKSGLPNDRFSAERPEGSISTLTIQRTEQRDSAMYRCASSLVSDEQFFGPGTRLTVL.

In the case of this clone: The read terminates 3 residues before the CDR3 end, so the remaining end is supplied by the germline J gene. The V call is TRBV4-1, the J call TRBJ2-5; 8 nucleotides line up with TRBD2. The CDR3 has 15 amino acids. V dropped 4 bases and J dropped 6; count of bases not matched to a gene: 10. From germline, CDR1 is MGHRA and CDR2 YSYEKL. CDR3 DNA (partial): TGCGCCAGCAGCCTCGGCGGGGGGCAGCAAAAGACC. Its translation: CASSLGGGQQKT. In full, the CDR3 is CASSLGGGQQKTQYF.

On this clone itself: The read ends 3 residues shy of where the CDR3 ends; the end is completed using the germline J gene. The genes are TRBV11-2 and TRBJ1-3; a weak D match, TRBD1 (6 bases). CDR1 SGHAT and CDR2 FQNNGV come from the germline V gene. The CDR3 totals 14 residues. Between the trimmed V and J ends, which lost 4 bases and 7 bases, there was a span of 14 bases. Partial CDR3 DNA: TGTGCCAGCAGCTGGGGACAATATTCCAACACC. Translated, it gives CASSWGQYSNT. The CDR3, in full, reads CASSWGQYSNTIYF.

The part of the CDR3 DNA that was read is TGTGCCAGCATTCGGACTGCTGAA. Translation: CASIRTAE. The full CDR3 protein is CASIRTAEAFF. V and J are TRBV2 and TRBJ1-1, with D unclear. The CDR3 is cut off 3 residues early in the read; its end comes from the germline J gene. Trimming shortened V by 7 bases and J by 6 bases, and 9 bases separated the two germline ends. The germline V gene encodes CDR1 SNHLY and CDR2 FYNNEI. The CDR3 is 11 amino acids.

Remarks on this clone: The sequence runs out 3 residues before the end of the CDR3; the remainder is reconstructed from the germline J gene. The chain is built from TRBV6-2 or TRBV6-3 and TRBJ2-1; TRBD2 matches at 16 bases. The CDR3 extends over 16 amino acids. Trimming took 5 bases from V and 7 from J; bases not matched to a gene: 5. Germline V CDR1 and CDR2: MNHEY, SVGEGT. Partial CDR3 DNA: TGTGCCAGCAGTGGGACTAGCGGGGGGGCCCGGAATGAG. This sequence encodes CASSGTSGGARNE. In full, the CDR3 reads CASSGTSGGARNEQFF.